This T cell receptor (beta chain) was recorded in a study of blood T cell repertoires in COVID-19. Overall study context: Donors in the United States, Italy and Spain gave samples during acute or convalescent COVID-19. T cells, B-cell-depleted T cells, or PBMCs provided the cDNA or gDNA that served as material.

Clones were read by immunoSEQ multiplex PCR, and TCRdb kept only the in-frame ones, dropping some. The sample records about 240,000 clones, more than 70% being singletons. Germline V gives CDR1 SGHTA, CDR2 FQGNSA. The ends were cut back, 4 bases at V and 6 bases at J, with 20 bases in the middle. This CDR3 region has 16 residues. This clone was recorded only once. This sequence joins TRBV7-2 and TRBJ2-3, with TRBD1 as a possible D gene (6 bases). The TCR sequence derives from an elderly man with acute or convalescent COVID-19. The sequenced material came from peripheral blood. The CDR3 region is CASSSPPGHQEDTQYF. The CDR3 DNA follows: TGTGCCAGCAGCTCACCCCCGGGACACCAAGAGGATACGCAGTATTTT. The full variable domain, completed using reference TRBV7-2 and TRBJ2-3, is GAGVSQSPSNKVTEKGKDVELRCDPISGHTALYWYRQSLGQGLEFLIYFQGNSAPDKSGLPSDRFSAERTGGSVSTLTIQRTQQEDSAVYLCASSSPPGHQEDTQYFGPGTRLTVL.